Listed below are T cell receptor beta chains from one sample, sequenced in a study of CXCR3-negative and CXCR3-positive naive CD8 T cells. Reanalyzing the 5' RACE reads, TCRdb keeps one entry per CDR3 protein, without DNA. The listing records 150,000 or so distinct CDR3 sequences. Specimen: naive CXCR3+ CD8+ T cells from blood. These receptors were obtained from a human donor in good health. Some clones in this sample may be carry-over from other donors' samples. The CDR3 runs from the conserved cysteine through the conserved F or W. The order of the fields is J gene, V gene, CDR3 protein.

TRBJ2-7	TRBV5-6	CASSPREAPYEQYF
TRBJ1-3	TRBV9	CASSVATTGEGNTIYF
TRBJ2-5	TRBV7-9	CASSSGGVETQYF
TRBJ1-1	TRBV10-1	CASSEDRDNTEAFF
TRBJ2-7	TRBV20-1	CSARVQPAASYEQYF
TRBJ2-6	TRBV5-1	CASSLVGESPNVLTF
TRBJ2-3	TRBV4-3	CASSQSLGRESDTQYF
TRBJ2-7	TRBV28	CASSLLAGDPGEQYF
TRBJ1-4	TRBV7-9	CASSTSRNRDSLYEKLFF
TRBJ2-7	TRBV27	CASSYPGTRHYEQYF
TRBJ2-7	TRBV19	CASSSPRTGGHEQYF
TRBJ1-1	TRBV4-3	CASSLETEAFF
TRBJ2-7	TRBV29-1	CSVEQGGYEQYF
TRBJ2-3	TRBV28	CASSSMTDTQYF
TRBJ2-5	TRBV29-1	CSVEGADRGLVETQYF
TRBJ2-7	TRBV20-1	CSASGGKAPVYEQYF
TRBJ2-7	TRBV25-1	CASSVSGEQYF
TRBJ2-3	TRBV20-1	CSARSWDSTDTQYF
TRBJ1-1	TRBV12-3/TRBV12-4	CASQNQEGNTEAFF
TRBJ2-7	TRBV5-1	CASSIGTSGKGEQYF
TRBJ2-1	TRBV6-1	CASSEVSGGSGIEQFF
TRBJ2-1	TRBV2	CASNEDPDIEQFF
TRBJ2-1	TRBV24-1	CATGVAGSHNEQFF
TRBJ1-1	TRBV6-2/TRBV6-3	CASTPGGQWSLVAEAFF
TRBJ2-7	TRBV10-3	CAISELQTYEQYF
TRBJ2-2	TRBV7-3	CASSFVGGSYTGELFF
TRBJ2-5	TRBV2	CASSLGQAETQYF
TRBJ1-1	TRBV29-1	CSVETPDAYTEAFF
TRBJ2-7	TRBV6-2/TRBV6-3	CASSYWRGGGYEQYF
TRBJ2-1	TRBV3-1	CASSPKRQGERSSEQFF
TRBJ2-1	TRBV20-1	CSAIQPTYNEQFF
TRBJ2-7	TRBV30	CAWRKSNYEQYF
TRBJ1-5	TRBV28	CASSLQWANQPQHF
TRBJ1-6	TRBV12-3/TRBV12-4	CASGITGDPHSPLHF
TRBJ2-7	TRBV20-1	CSARDLGPGTVVTDYEQYF
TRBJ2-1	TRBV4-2	CASSPKTGGDEQFF
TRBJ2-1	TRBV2	CASSEESGGLAGYNEQFF
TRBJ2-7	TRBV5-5	CASSLEGLWDEQYF
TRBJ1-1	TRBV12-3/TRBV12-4	CASSGGGDTEAFF
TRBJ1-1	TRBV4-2	CASSPGRTGVTEAFF
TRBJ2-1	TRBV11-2	CASSGAWRGALNEQFF
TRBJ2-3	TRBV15	CATSRDRGLVTDTQYF
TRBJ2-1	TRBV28	CASSLSGGINGEQFF
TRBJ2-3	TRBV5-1	CASSLEQGATDTQYF
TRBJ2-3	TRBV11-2	CASSLARPDTQYF
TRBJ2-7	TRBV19	CASSIEEGIYEQYF
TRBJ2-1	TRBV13	CASSSKESIARAAYYNEQFF